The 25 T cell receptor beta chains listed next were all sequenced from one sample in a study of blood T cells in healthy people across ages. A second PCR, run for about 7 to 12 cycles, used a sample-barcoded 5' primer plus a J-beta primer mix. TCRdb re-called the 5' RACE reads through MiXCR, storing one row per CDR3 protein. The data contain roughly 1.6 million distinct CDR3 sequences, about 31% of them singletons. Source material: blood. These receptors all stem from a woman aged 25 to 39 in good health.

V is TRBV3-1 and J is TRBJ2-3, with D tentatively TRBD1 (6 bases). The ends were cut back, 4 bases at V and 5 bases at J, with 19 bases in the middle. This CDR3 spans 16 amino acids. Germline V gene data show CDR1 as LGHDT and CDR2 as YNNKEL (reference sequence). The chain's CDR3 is CASSPTRGYHRDTQYF. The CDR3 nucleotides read TGTGCCAGCAGCCCCACAAGGGGGTACCATCGAGATACGCAGTATTTT.

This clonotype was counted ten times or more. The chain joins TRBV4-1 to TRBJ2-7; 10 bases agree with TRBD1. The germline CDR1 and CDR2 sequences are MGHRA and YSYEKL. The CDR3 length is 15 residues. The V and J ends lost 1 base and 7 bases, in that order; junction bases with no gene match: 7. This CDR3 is CASSQVGTGAEEQYF. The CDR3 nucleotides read TGCGCCAGCAGCCAAGTTGGGACAGGGGCTGAGGAGCAGTACTTC.

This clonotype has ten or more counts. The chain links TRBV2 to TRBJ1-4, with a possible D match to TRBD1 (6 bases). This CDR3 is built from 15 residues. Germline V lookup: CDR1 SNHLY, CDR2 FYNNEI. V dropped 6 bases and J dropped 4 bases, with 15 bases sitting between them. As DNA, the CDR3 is TGTGCCAGCAGGGTGCCGGGACAAAGTAATGAAAAACTGTTTTTT. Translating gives CASRVPGQSNEKLFF.

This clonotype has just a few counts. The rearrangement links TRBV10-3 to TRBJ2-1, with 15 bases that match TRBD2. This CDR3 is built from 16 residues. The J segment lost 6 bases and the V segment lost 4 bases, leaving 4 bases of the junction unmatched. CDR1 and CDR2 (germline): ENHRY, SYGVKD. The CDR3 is CAISGQGLAGGNEQFF. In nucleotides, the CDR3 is TGTGCCATCAGTGGACAGGGACTAGCGGGAGGCAATGAGCAGTTCTTC.

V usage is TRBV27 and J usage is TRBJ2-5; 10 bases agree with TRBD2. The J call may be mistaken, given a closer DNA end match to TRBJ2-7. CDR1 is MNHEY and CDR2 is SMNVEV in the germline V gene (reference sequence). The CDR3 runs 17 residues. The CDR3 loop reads CASSLWVEGTSVYEQYF. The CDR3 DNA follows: TGTGCCAGCAGTTTATGGGTGGAAGGGACTAGCGTCTACGAGCAGTACTTC.

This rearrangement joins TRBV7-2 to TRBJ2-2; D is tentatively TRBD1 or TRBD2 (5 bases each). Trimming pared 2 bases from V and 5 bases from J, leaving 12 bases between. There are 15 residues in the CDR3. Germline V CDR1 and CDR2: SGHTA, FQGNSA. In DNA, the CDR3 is TGTGCCAGCAGCTTACGAGGGGTCCGGACCGGGGAGCTGTTTTTT. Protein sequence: CASSLRGVRTGELFF.

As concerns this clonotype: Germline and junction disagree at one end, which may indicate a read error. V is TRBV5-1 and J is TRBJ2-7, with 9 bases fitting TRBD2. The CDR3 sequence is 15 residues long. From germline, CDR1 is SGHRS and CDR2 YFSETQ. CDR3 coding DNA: TGCGCCAGCGGCTTGATCCTAGCGGGATTCCCCGAGCAGTACTTC. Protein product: CASGLILAGFPEQYF.

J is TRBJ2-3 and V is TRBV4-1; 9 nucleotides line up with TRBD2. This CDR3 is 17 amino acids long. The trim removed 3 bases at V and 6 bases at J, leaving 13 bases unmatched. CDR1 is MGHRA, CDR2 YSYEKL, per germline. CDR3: CASSQQRGGLATDTQYF. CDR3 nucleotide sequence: TGCGCCAGCAGCCAGCAACGGGGGGGACTAGCAACGGATACGCAGTATTTT.

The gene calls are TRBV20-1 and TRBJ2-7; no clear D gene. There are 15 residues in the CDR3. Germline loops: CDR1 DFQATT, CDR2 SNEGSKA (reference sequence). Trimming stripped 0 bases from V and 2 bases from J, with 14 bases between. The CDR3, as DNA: TGCAGTGCTAGAGATGAATCTAGAGGACCCTACGAGCAGTACTTC. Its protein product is CSARDESRGPYEQYF.

CDR3 amino acids: CASSAAGTGIYEQYF. The CDR3 coding sequence is TGTGCCAGCAGCGCAGCCGGGACAGGGATCTACGAGCAGTACTTC. The J gene is TRBJ2-7, the V gene TRBV9; TRBD1 aligns across 9 bases. Germline lookup yields CDR1 SGDLS and CDR2 YYNGEE. The trim removed 3 bases at V and 3 bases at J, leaving 7 bases unmatched. CDR3 length equals 15 residues.

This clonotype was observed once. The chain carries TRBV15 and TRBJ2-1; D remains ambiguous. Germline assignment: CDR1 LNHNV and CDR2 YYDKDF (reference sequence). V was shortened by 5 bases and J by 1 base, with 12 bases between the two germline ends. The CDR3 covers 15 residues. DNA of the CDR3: TGTGCCACCAGCCCGCGGCTACCTTCCTACAATGAGCAGTTCTTC. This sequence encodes CATSPRLPSYNEQFF.

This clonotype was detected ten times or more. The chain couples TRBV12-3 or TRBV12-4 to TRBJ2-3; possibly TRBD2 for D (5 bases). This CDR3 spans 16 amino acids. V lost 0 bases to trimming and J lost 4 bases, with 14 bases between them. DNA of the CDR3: TGTGCCAGCAGTTTAGCTCGATCGCGCGGGTCAGATACGCAGTATTTT. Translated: CASSLARSRGSDTQYF.

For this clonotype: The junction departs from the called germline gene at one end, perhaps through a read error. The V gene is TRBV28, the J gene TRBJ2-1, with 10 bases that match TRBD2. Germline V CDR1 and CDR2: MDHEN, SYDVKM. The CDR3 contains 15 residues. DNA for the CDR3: TGTGCCAGCGCAGGTCTAGCGGGGGTCTACAATGAGCGGTTCTTC. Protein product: CASAGLAGVYNERFF.

The CDR3 here is CASSQDVGTRNTEAFF. CDR3 nucleotide sequence: TGTGCCAGCAGCCAAGATGTAGGTACGAGGAACACTGAAGCTTTCTTT. The gene calls are TRBV3-1 and TRBJ1-1, with D unclear. The CDR3 covers 16 residues. Trimming pared 0 bases from V and 1 base from J, leaving 12 bases between. CDR1 LGHDT and CDR2 YNNKEL come from the germline V gene (reference sequence).

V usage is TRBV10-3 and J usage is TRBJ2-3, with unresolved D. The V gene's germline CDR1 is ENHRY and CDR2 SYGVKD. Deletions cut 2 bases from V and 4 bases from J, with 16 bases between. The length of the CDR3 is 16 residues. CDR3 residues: CAISEAASGRADTQYF. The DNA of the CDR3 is TGTGCCATCAGTGAGGCAGCTTCCGGACGAGCAGATACGCAGTATTTT.

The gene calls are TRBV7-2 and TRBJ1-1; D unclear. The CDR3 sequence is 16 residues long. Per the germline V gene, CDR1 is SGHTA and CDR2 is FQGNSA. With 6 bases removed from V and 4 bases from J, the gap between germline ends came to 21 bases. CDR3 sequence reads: CASSPRPPQAGTEAFF. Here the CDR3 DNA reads TGTGCCAGCAGTCCTCGCCCCCCGCAGGCGGGCACTGAAGCTTTCTTT.

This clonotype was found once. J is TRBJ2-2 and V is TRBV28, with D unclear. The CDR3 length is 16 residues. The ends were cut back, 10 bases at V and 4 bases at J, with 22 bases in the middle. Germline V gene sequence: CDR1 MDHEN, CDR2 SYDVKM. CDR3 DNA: TGTGCCACCGCCCCTCAGACAAAGAACCCCACCGGGGAGCTGTTTTTT. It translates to CATAPQTKNPTGELFF. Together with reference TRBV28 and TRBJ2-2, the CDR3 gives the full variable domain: DVKVTQSSRYLVKRTGEKVFLECVQDMDHENMFWYRQDPGLGLRLIYFSYDVKMKEKGDIPEGYSVSREKKERFSLILESASTNQTSMYLCATAPQTKNPTGELFFGEGSRLTVL.

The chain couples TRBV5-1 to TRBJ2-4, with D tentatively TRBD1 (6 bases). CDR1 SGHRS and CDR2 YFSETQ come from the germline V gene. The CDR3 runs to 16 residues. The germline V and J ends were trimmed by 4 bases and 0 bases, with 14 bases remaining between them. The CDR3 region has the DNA TGCGCCAGCAGCCCCTGGGACAACCAAGCCAAAAACATTCAGTACTTC. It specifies CASSPWDNQAKNIQYF.

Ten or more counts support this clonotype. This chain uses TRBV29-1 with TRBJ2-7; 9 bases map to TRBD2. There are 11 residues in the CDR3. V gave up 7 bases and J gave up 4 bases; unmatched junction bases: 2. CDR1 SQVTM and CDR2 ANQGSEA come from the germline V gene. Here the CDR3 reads CSGTSDYEQYF. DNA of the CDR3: TGCAGCGGGACTAGCGATTACGAGCAGTACTTC.

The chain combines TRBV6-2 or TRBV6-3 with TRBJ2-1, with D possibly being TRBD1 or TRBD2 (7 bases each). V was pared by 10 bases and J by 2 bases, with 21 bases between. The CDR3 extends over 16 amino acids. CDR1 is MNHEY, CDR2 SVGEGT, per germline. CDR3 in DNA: TGTGCCACCCGAGGGGGCGGGAGAGGCGCCTACAATGAGCAGTTCTTC. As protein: CATRGGGRGAYNEQFF.

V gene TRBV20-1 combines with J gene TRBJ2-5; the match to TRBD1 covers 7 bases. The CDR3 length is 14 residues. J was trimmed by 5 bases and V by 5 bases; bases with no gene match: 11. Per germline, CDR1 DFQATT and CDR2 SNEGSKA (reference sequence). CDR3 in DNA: TGCAGTGCTCAGTACGACAGGGTTGGGGAGACCCAGTACTTC. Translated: CSAQYDRVGETQYF.

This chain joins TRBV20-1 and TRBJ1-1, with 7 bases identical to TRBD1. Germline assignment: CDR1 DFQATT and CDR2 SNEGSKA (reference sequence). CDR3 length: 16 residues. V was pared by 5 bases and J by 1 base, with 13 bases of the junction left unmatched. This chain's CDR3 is CSAGPHRGRGNTEAFF. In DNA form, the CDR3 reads TGCAGTGCTGGCCCTCACAGGGGTAGGGGGAACACTGAAGCTTTCTTT.

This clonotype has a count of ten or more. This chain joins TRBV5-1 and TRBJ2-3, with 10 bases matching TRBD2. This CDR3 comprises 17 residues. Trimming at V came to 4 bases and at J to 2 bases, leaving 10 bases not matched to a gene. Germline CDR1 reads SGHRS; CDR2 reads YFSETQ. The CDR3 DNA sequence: TGCGCCAGCAGCCTGGGGCTAGCGGGGGCCGTCACAGATACGCAGTATTTT. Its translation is CASSLGLAGAVTDTQYF.

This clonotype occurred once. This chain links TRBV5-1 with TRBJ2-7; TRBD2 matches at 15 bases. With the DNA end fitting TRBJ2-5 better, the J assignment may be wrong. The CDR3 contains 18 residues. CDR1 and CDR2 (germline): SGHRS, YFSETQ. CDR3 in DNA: TGCGCCAGCAGCCCGGGGACTAGCGGGGGGCCAGGGGAAGAGACCCAGTACTTC. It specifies CASSPGTSGGPGEETQYF.

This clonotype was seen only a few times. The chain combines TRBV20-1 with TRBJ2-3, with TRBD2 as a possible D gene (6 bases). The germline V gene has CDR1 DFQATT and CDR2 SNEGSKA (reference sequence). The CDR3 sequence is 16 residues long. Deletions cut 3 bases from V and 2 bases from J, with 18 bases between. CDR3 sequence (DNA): TGCAGTGCTAGTGGTGCCCGCGGGACTCACACAGATACGCAGTATTTT. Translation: CSASGARGTHTDTQYF.